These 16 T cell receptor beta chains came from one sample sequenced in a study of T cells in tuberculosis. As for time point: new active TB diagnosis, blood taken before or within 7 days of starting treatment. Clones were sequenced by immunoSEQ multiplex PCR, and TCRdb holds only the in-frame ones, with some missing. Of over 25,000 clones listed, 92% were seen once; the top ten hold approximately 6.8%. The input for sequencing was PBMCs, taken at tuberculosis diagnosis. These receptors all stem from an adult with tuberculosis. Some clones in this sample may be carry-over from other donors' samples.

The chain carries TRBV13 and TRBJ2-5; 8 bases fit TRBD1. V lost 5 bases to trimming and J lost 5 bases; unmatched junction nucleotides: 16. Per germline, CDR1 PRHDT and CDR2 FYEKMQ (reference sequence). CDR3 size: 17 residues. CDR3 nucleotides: TGTGCCAGCAGCACTAGGCCCAGGGGGCGCCCCCGGGAGACCCAGTACTTC. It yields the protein CASSTRPRGRPRETQYF.

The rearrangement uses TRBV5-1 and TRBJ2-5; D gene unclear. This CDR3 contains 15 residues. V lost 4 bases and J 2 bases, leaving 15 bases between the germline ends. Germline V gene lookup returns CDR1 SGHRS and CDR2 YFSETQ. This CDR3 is CASSLRDILQETQYF. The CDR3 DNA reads TGCGCCAGCAGCCTGCGAGACATCCTACAAGAGACCCAGTACTTC. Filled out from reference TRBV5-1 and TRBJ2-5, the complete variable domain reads KAGVTQTPRYLIKTRGQQVTLSCSPISGHRSVSWYQQTPGQGLQFLFEYFSETQRNKGNFPGRFSGRQFSNSRSEMNVSTLELGDSALYLCASSLRDILQETQYFGPGTRLLVL.

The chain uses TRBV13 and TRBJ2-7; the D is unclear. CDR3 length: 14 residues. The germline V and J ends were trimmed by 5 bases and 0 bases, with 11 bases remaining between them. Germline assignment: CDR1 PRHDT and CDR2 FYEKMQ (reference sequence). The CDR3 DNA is TGTGCCAGCAGCCAAGACACAACCTCCTACGAGCAGTACTTC. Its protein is CASSQDTTSYEQYF.

Written as DNA, the CDR3 is TGTGCCAGCAGCCGGGACAGGGAGGGTTACGAGCAGTACTTC. This encodes CASSRDREGYEQYF. The chain links TRBV7-9 to TRBJ2-7; 9 positions agree with TRBD1. Unmatched junction bases numbered 6, after V lost 5 bases and J lost 4 bases. Germline loops: CDR1 SEHNR, CDR2 FQNEAQ (reference sequence). This CDR3 region has 14 residues.

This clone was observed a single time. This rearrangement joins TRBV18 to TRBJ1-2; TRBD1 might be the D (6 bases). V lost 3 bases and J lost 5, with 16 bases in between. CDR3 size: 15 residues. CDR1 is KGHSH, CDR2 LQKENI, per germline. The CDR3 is CASSPQAGEAYGYTF. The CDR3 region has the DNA TGTGCCAGCTCACCCCAGGCAGGGGAAGCGTATGGCTACACCTTC.

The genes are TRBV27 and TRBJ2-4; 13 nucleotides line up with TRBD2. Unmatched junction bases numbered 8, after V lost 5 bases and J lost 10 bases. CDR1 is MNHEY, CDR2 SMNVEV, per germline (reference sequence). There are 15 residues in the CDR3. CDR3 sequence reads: CASSPLTSGGHIQYF. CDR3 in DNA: TGTGCCAGCAGTCCCTTGACTAGCGGGGGGCATATTCAGTACTTC.

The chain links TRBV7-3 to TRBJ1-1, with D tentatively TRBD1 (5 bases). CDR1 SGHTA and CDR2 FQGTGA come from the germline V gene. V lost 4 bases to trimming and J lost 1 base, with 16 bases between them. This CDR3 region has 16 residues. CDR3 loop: CASSSTGGLENTEAFF. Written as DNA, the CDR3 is TGTGCCAGCAGCTCAACCGGGGGATTAGAGAACACTGAAGCTTTCTTT.

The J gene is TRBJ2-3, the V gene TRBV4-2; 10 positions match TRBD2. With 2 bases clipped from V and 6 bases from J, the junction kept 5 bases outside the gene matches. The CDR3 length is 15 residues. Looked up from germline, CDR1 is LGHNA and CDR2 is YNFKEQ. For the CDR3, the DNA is TGTGCCAGCAGCCAAACTAGCGGGGCGGGGGATACGCAGTATTTT. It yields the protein CASSQTSGAGDTQYF.

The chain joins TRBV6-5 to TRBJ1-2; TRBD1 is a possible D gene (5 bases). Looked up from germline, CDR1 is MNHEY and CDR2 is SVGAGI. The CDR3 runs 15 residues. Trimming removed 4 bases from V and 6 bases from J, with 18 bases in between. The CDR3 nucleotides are TGTGCCAGCAGTTCCCCCCCTGGCAGGGCGGATGGCTACACCTTC. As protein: CASSSPPGRADGYTF.

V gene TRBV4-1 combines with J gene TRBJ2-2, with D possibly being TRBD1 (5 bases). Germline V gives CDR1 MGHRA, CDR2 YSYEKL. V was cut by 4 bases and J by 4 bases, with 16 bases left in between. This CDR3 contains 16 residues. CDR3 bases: TGCGCCAGCAGCCTCAGGGTTACGAAGGTCACCGGGGAGCTGTTTTTT. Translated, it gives CASSLRVTKVTGELFF.

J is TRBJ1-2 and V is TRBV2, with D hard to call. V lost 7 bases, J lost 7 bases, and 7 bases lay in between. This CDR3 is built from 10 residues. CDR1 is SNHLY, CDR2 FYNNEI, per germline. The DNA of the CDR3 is TGTGCCAGCATTGGGCGTGGCTACACCTTC. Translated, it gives CASIGRGYTF.

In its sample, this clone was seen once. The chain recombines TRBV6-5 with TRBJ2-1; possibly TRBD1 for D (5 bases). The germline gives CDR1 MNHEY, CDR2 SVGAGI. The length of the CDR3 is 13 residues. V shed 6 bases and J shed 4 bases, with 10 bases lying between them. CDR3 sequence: CASRWGSYNEQFF. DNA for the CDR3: TGTGCCAGCAGATGGGGCTCTTACAATGAGCAGTTCTTC.

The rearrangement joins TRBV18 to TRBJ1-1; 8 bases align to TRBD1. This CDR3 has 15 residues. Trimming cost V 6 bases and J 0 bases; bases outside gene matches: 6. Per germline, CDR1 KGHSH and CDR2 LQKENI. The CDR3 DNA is TGTGCCAGCTCGTACTCAGGGGGCTTGAACACTGAAGCTTTCTTT. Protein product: CASSYSGGLNTEAFF.

The CDR3 loop is CASSPRVGYGYTF. CDR3 sequence (DNA): TGTGCCAGCAGCCCGAGGGTTGGCTATGGCTACACCTTC. V is TRBV7-8 and J is TRBJ1-2, with D unclear. Germline V CDR1 and CDR2: SGHVS, FQNEAQ. With 5 bases removed from V and 4 bases from J, the gap between germline ends came to 11 bases. The CDR3 totals 13 residues.

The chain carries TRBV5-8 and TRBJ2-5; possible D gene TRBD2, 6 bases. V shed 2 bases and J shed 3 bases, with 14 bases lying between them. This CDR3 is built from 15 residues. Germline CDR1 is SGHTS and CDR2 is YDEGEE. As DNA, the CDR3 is TGTGCCAGCAGCTTTGGAGGGCTTGGAAAAGAGACCCAGTACTTC. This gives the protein CASSFGGLGKETQYF.

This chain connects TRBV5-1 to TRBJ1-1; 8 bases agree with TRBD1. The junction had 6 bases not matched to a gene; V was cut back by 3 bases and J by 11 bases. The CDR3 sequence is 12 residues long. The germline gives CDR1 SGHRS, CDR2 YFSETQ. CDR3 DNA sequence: TGCGCCAGCAGCTCATCGACAGGGGAGGCTTTCTTT. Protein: CASSSSTGEAFF.